The sequence of this T cell receptor (beta chain) was determined in a study of response to subunit inactivated influenza vaccine. TCRdb used MiXCR to reprocess the RT-PCR reads, holding one entry per CDR3 protein. Here the sample spans hundreds of thousands of distinct CDR3 sequences, 25% being singletons. Regarding the study as a whole: It was suggested by the authors that few new T cells are recruited by each seasonal influenza vaccination.

This clonotype has a handful of counts. Its matching antigen is unknown. Germline-derived CDR1 and CDR2 are SEHNR and FQNEAQ (reference sequence). CDR3 size: 17 residues. The V gene lost 5 bases and the J gene lost 2 bases, with 20 bases spanning the gap. This material consisted of CD4+ T cells sorted from PBMCs, taken 5 to 6 days after vaccination. The chain is built from TRBV7-9 and TRBJ2-3; TRBD2 might be the D (5 bases). This TCR was sampled from a man in his fifties or sixties who received an inactivated influenza vaccine. The CDR3 spells CASSPTGLRALTDTQYF. CDR3 sequence (DNA): TGTGCCAGCAGCCCGACGGGGTTGCGGGCCCTCACAGATACGCAGTATTTT.